A selection of T cell receptor beta chains follows, all from one sample in a study of T-cell memory formation after mild COVID-19. TCRdb reanalysed the 5' RACE reads using MiXCR and keeps one entry per CDR3 protein. The sample includes about 240,000 distinct CDR3 sequences, roughly a tenth seen only once; the top ten take around 20%. Material for sequencing was PBMCs or a T cell subset sorted from them (not recorded which). These receptors all stem from a man between 18 and 35 years old who had mild COVID-19 (a few samples of this study predate the infection). Cell type and time point are not known. The CDR3 runs from the conserved cysteine through the conserved F or W. D genes are given only for firm matches. Only some rows state a clone size, as once, few, many or a class for expanded clones.

clone size,V gene,D gene,J gene,CDR3 DNA,CDR3 protein
.,TRBV6-5,.,TRBJ2-7,TGTGCCAGCAGTATAGTACTAGGGGTAGGCGAGCAGTACTTC,CASSIVLGVGEQYF
few,TRBV20-1,.,TRBJ2-3,TGCAGTGCCCCGACGGGCGATAGCACAGATACGCAGTATTTT,CSAPTGDSTDTQYF
many,TRBV10-3,.,TRBJ1-1,TGTGCCATCAGTGACCCTGACAGGAACACTGAAGCTTTCTTT,CAISDPDRNTEAFF
.,TRBV6-5,.,TRBJ1-2,TGTGCCAGCAGTTACTCGTTAACTGGCGGCTACACCTTC,CASSYSLTGGYTF
.,TRBV28,.,TRBJ1-1,TGTGCCAGCAGTCCGCCTTGGGCAGAAGCTTTCTTT,CASSPPWAEAFF
.,TRBV7-2,TRBD1,TRBJ1-6,TGTGCCAGCAGCTTAAATCAGGGGGAGGCCCTCCACTTT,CASSLNQGEALHF
.,TRBV11-2,TRBD2,TRBJ2-1,TGTGCCAGCAGCTTAATGGTCACTAGCGGGGGGATATACAATGAGCAGTTCTTC,CASSLMVTSGGIYNEQFF
few,TRBV7-2,.,TRBJ1-6,TGTGCCAGCAGCCCTTCGGCGGATTCACCCCTCCACTTT,CASSPSADSPLHF
.,TRBV7-2,TRBD2,TRBJ2-3,TGTGCCAGCAGCCTCAGGACTAGCGGGGGGATTAACACAGATACGCAGTATTTT,CASSLRTSGGINTDTQYF
many,TRBV9,.,TRBJ2-1,TGTGCCAGCAGCGTAGATCAGGCCCGGGAGCAGTTCTTC,CASSVDQAREQFF
few,TRBV5-5,.,TRBJ2-2,TGTGCCAGCGGGCTAGGATCGAACACCGGGGAGCTGTTTTTT,CASGLGSNTGELFF
.,TRBV7-2,TRBD2,TRBJ2-1,TGTGCCAGCAGCTTAGTGGTCGGGCTAGCGGGGGGGCAAAGAAGTGAGCAGTTCTTC,CASSLVVGLAGGQRSEQFF
few,TRBV19,.,TRBJ1-1,TGTGCCAGTAAGGAATCCGGGACAACTGAAGCTTTCTTT,CASKESGTTEAFF
.,TRBV4-3,.,TRBJ1-2,TGCGCCAGCAGCCAAGACTTCGGTCTACAACTTGCTAACTATGGCTACACCTTC,CASSQDFGLQLANYGYTF
few,TRBV5-6,.,TRBJ1-6,TGTGCCAGCAGCTTGGGAACTTCCGGGTTCTCACCCCTCCACTTT,CASSLGTSGFSPLHF
many,TRBV12-3/TRBV12-4,.,TRBJ1-5,TGTGCCAGCAGTTTAGGGGGAAGCAATCAGCCCCAGCATTTT,CASSLGGSNQPQHF
few,TRBV7-9,.,TRBJ1-4,TGTGCCAGCAGCTTAGGGTTTCGATCCGATTCTAATGAAAAACTGTTTTTT,CASSLGFRSDSNEKLFF
few,TRBV6-6,.,TRBJ1-2,TGTGCCAGCAGTTACTCTCCAGGGACCTATGGCTACACCTTC,CASSYSPGTYGYTF
.,TRBV5-1,.,TRBJ2-1,TGCGCCAGCAGCTTGGTGGCTGCTTACAATGAGCAGTTCTTC,CASSLVAAYNEQFF
few,TRBV7-3,TRBD2,TRBJ2-3,TGTGCCAGCAGCCCGCTTCCGGGACTAGCCTCAGATACGCAGTATTTT,CASSPLPGLASDTQYF
many,TRBV12-3/TRBV12-4,.,TRBJ2-5,TGTGCCAGCAGCCTTCAGGTTCAAGAGACCCAGTACTTC,CASSLQVQETQYF
few,TRBV7-2,.,TRBJ1-5,TGTGCCAGCAGCTTGTGGGGTATTCCTAATCAGCCCCAGCATTTT,CASSLWGIPNQPQHF
few,TRBV27,.,TRBJ2-7,TGTGCCAGCAGTTTTGCAGTCGCTTCCTACGAGCAGTACTTC,CASSFAVASYEQYF
.,TRBV29-1,.,TRBJ2-1,TGCAGCGTTACCCTGACAGGCTACAATGAGCAGTTCTTC,CSVTLTGYNEQFF
many,TRBV9,.,TRBJ1-2,TGTGCCAGCAGCGCCCCCCCGGGCCAAAAGGGTGGCTACACCTTC,CASSAPPGQKGGYTF
.,TRBV4-1,.,TRBJ2-7,TGCGCCAGCAGCCACCCCCTCGACGAGCAGTACTTC,CASSHPLDEQYF
.,TRBV4-1,.,TRBJ1-2,TGCGCCAGCAGCCAAGATCTGGGGGGGACACCTTATGGCTACACCTTC,CASSQDLGGTPYGYTF
.,TRBV7-9,TRBD1,TRBJ1-6,TGTGCCAGCAGCCGACCGGGACAGGGATCACCCCTCCACTTT,CASSRPGQGSPLHF
many,TRBV27,TRBD1,TRBJ2-3,TGTGCCAGCAGTTTATTGTGTTTGACAGGGTGGACAGATACGCAGTATTTT,CASSLLCLTGWTDTQYF
.,TRBV20-1,.,TRBJ1-2,TGCGCTCCCCATACAGGGTATTATGGCTACACCTTC,CAPHTGYYGYTF
few,TRBV12-3/TRBV12-4,.,TRBJ2-5,TGTGCCAGCAGTTCCCAGGGGAGGCAAGGGACCCAGTACTTC,CASSSQGRQGTQYF
.,TRBV4-1,TRBD2,TRBJ2-3,TGCGCCAGCAGCCAGCTAGGACTAGCTGTAGATACGCAGTATTTT,CASSQLGLAVDTQYF
few,TRBV13,.,TRBJ1-2,TGTGCCAGCAGCACGGGACCGCTTGCTAACTATGGCTACACCTTC,CASSTGPLANYGYTF
.,TRBV5-1,.,TRBJ1-2,TGCGCCAGCAGCTTTTTGGGCGGAGGGATCTATGGCTACACCTTC,CASSFLGGGIYGYTF
many,TRBV20-1,.,TRBJ2-5,TGCAGTGCTAGGGAGAGCGGGTCCTGGGGAGAGACCCAGTACTTC,CSARESGSWGETQYF
.,TRBV28,.,TRBJ2-1,TGTGCCAGCAGTTTGCGGCGGGAAACCAATGAGCAGTTCTTC,CASSLRRETNEQFF
many,TRBV5-1,.,TRBJ2-3,TGTGCCAGCAGTTTGGCGGGAGATACGCAGTATTTT,CASSLAGDTQYF
.,TRBV20-1,.,TRBJ2-2,TGCAGTGCCCCTTCTAAACCCGGGACTGTGGCCGGGGAGCTGTTTTTT,CSAPSKPGTVAGELFF
.,TRBV7-2,TRBD1,TRBJ2-7,TGTGCCAGCAGCATCGGACAGGGGTCAACCTACGAGCAGTACTTC,CASSIGQGSTYEQYF
once,TRBV11-2,.,TRBJ2-7,TGTGCCAGCAGCTCCCTACGCGGGGACCTCTACGAGCAGTACTTC,CASSSLRGDLYEQYF
.,TRBV4-2,TRBD1,TRBJ2-2,TGTGCCAGCAGCGCCGGACAGGGGAACACCGGGGAGCTGTTTTTT,CASSAGQGNTGELFF
.,TRBV29-1,.,TRBJ1-2,TGCAGCGTTTCCCGCGGACGGGCTAACTATGGCTACACCTTC,CSVSRGRANYGYTF
.,TRBV11-3,TRBD2,TRBJ2-1,TGTGCCAGCAGCTTAGATCAGGGAGGGTCCAGCACCTACAATGAGCAGTTCTTC,CASSLDQGGSSTYNEQFF